Listed below are T cell receptor beta chains from one sample, sequenced in a study of blood T cell repertoires in COVID-19. Here immunoSEQ multiplex PCR was the method, and the copy in TCRdb shows in-frame clones only, minus some. The table shows approximately 270,000 clones, with approximately 85% occurring only once. The sequenced sample consisted of PBMCs or T cells enriched from blood (not recorded which). The origin of the receptors is a woman aged 25 to 39 who had recovered from COVID-19. CDR3s include the opening cysteine and the closing phenylalanine or tryptophan. D genes are given only for firm matches. Not every row has a clone size; where given, it reads once, few, many or a size class.

CDR3nt: TGTGCCAGCAGTGAAGCGCCTGGGGGGTCGAATTCACCCCTCCACTTT; CDR3aa: CASSEAPGGSNSPLHF; j_gene: TRBJ1-6; abundance: .; d_gene: .; v_gene: TRBV2
CDR3nt: TGTGCCAGCATGCAGGGGGCGATGGAGTCTAATGAGCAGTTCTTC; CDR3aa: CASMQGAMESNEQFF; j_gene: TRBJ2-1; abundance: .; d_gene: TRBD1; v_gene: TRBV28
CDR3nt: TGTGCCAGCAGTTCCCCTAGCGGGGGGGAAGGTACGCAGTATTTT; CDR3aa: CASSSPSGGEGTQYF; j_gene: TRBJ2-3; abundance: .; d_gene: TRBD2; v_gene: TRBV6-5
CDR3nt: TGCAGCGTCGGACAGGGAATCGGAAACACCATATATTTT; CDR3aa: CSVGQGIGNTIYF; j_gene: TRBJ1-3; abundance: .; d_gene: TRBD1; v_gene: TRBV29-1
CDR3nt: TGTGCCAGCAGAAGACGGGACAGGGAGGTCTATGGCTACACCTTC; CDR3aa: CASRRRDREVYGYTF; j_gene: TRBJ1-2; abundance: .; d_gene: TRBD1; v_gene: TRBV6-5
CDR3nt: TGTGCCAGCAGCCCTTGGACTAGCGGCTCCTACAATGAGCAGTTCTTC; CDR3aa: CASSPWTSGSYNEQFF; j_gene: TRBJ2-1; abundance: .; d_gene: TRBD2; v_gene: TRBV7-7
CDR3nt: TGCGCCAGCAGCTTGGCCGTGGACGGGGACGAGCAGTACTTC; CDR3aa: CASSLAVDGDEQYF; j_gene: TRBJ2-7; abundance: .; d_gene: .; v_gene: TRBV5-1
CDR3nt: TGTGCCAGCAGCTTGTTGGAGTTAACGGGGTCTGAAGCTTTCTTT; CDR3aa: CASSLLELTGSEAFF; j_gene: TRBJ1-1; abundance: .; d_gene: .; v_gene: TRBV5-6
CDR3nt: TGCGCCAGCGATGAGGGTCGGGAGACCCAGTACTTC; CDR3aa: CASDEGRETQYF; j_gene: TRBJ2-5; abundance: .; d_gene: .; v_gene: TRBV10-1
CDR3nt: TGTGCCAGCAGCCATAGGACAGGGGAAGGAGGCTACACCTTC; CDR3aa: CASSHRTGEGGYTF; j_gene: TRBJ1-2; abundance: .; d_gene: TRBD1; v_gene: TRBV3-1/TRBV3-2
CDR3nt: TGTGCCACCAGCACAGGACAGGAGCTAGGAAAGACCCTACGCATTCAGTACTTC; CDR3aa: CATSTGQELGKTLRIQYF; j_gene: TRBJ2-4; abundance: .; d_gene: TRBD1; v_gene: TRBV15
CDR3nt: TGCGCCAGCAGTGGCGGCTACGAGCAGTACTTC; CDR3aa: CASSGGYEQYF; j_gene: TRBJ2-7; abundance: once; d_gene: .; v_gene: TRBV10-2
CDR3nt: TGTGCCAGCAGCCGTACGGGAGGGAGGGACCAGCCCCAGCATTTT; CDR3aa: CASSRTGGRDQPQHF; j_gene: TRBJ1-5; abundance: .; d_gene: .; v_gene: TRBV4-2
CDR3nt: TGTGCCAGCAGTTCTGATAGCCCCACAGATACGCAGTATTTT; CDR3aa: CASSSDSPTDTQYF; j_gene: TRBJ2-3; abundance: .; d_gene: .; v_gene: TRBV28
CDR3nt: TGTGCCAGTAGTATTCCCAGGACAGGGGGACCTTTAGCTAACTATGGCTACACCTTC; CDR3aa: CASSIPRTGGPLANYGYTF; j_gene: TRBJ1-2; abundance: .; d_gene: TRBD1; v_gene: TRBV19
CDR3nt: TGTGCCAGCAGCCGAATTGACAGAAACACTGAAGCTTTCTTT; CDR3aa: CASSRIDRNTEAFF; j_gene: TRBJ1-1; abundance: .; d_gene: .; v_gene: TRBV7-6
CDR3nt: TGTGCCAGCAGCACCTGGACAGGGGGCGGCTATGGCTACACCTTC; CDR3aa: CASSTWTGGGYGYTF; j_gene: TRBJ1-2; abundance: .; d_gene: TRBD1; v_gene: TRBV6-5
CDR3nt: TGTGCCAGCAAACGACAGGGTCGGAGGATGAACACTGAAGCTTTCTTT; CDR3aa: CASKRQGRRMNTEAFF; j_gene: TRBJ1-1; abundance: .; d_gene: TRBD1; v_gene: TRBV28
CDR3nt: TGTGCCAGCGCAGAGGCGGGGACAGGGGGCGTAAATCAGCCCCAGCATTTT; CDR3aa: CASAEAGTGGVNQPQHF; j_gene: TRBJ1-5; abundance: once; d_gene: TRBD1; v_gene: TRBV5-8
CDR3nt: TGTGCCAGTTCGACCGAGGGGGCCGGGGAGCTGTTTTTT; CDR3aa: CASSTEGAGELFF; j_gene: TRBJ2-2; abundance: .; d_gene: .; v_gene: TRBV5-4
CDR3nt: TGTGCCAGCAGCGCCAGGGAATCTGGAAACACCATATATTTT; CDR3aa: CASSARESGNTIYF; j_gene: TRBJ1-3; abundance: .; d_gene: .; v_gene: TRBV9
CDR3nt: TGTGCCAGCAGTTACTGGCAGTACAATGAGCAGTTCTTC; CDR3aa: CASSYWQYNEQFF; j_gene: TRBJ2-1; abundance: .; d_gene: .; v_gene: TRBV6-5
CDR3nt: TGTGCCATCAGCCCAAACACCGGGGAGCTGTTTTTT; CDR3aa: CAISPNTGELFF; j_gene: TRBJ2-2; abundance: few; d_gene: .; v_gene: TRBV10-3
CDR3nt: TGTGCCAGCAGCGACAGGGGCCGATCGTACGAGCAGTACTTC; CDR3aa: CASSDRGRSYEQYF; j_gene: TRBJ2-7; abundance: once; d_gene: TRBD1; v_gene: TRBV28
CDR3nt: TGCAGTGCTAGTACCTCTCCGCAGGGCCGGGGCTACACCTTC; CDR3aa: CSASTSPQGRGYTF; j_gene: TRBJ1-2; abundance: .; d_gene: .; v_gene: TRBV20-1
CDR3nt: TGTGCCAGCAGACCCCCCGGGACTTCGGTGGCCACGGGGGAGCAGTACTTC; CDR3aa: CASRPPGTSVATGEQYF; j_gene: TRBJ2-7; abundance: .; d_gene: .; v_gene: TRBV28
CDR3nt: TGTGCCAGCAGCTTAGCCTTGGCACCCTACGAGCAGTACTTC; CDR3aa: CASSLALAPYEQYF; j_gene: TRBJ2-7; abundance: .; d_gene: .; v_gene: TRBV7-9
CDR3nt: TGTGCCACCAGCCCCGGGGGACAGCTGTTCCATCAGCCCCAGCATTTT; CDR3aa: CATSPGGQLFHQPQHF; j_gene: TRBJ1-5; abundance: .; d_gene: TRBD1; v_gene: TRBV24-1
CDR3nt: TGTGCCAGCAGCTTCCGGGACAGGGGCTGGGATGAGCAGTTCTTC; CDR3aa: CASSFRDRGWDEQFF; j_gene: TRBJ2-1; abundance: .; d_gene: TRBD1; v_gene: TRBV13
CDR3nt: TGTGCCACCAGCCCCCGAGAGGGCTCTGGGGCCAACGTCCTGACTTTC; CDR3aa: CATSPREGSGANVLTF; j_gene: TRBJ2-6; abundance: .; d_gene: .; v_gene: TRBV15
CDR3nt: TGTGCCACCAGCGTACAGGAGTACCAAGAGACCCAGTACTTC; CDR3aa: CATSVQEYQETQYF; j_gene: TRBJ2-5; abundance: .; d_gene: .; v_gene: TRBV15
CDR3nt: TGTGCCAGCACCCCCCTAGCGGTGGCCTACAATGAGCAGTTCTTC; CDR3aa: CASTPLAVAYNEQFF; j_gene: TRBJ2-1; abundance: .; d_gene: TRBD2; v_gene: TRBV28
CDR3nt: TGTGCCAGCATCGGGACAGGGGTGAGTCAGCCCCAGCATTTT; CDR3aa: CASIGTGVSQPQHF; j_gene: TRBJ1-5; abundance: .; d_gene: TRBD1; v_gene: TRBV6-5
CDR3nt: TGCGCCAGCAGCCCCAGGGGTGTCGCCTATAATTCACCCCTCCACTTT; CDR3aa: CASSPRGVAYNSPLHF; j_gene: TRBJ1-6; abundance: once; d_gene: .; v_gene: TRBV5-1
CDR3nt: TGTGCCAGTAGTATGCAGGGGGCGCCTGGGGCCAACGTCCTGACTTTC; CDR3aa: CASSMQGAPGANVLTF; j_gene: TRBJ2-6; abundance: .; d_gene: TRBD1; v_gene: TRBV19
CDR3nt: TGTGCCAGCAGCTTAGGGACAGGGGGCCAGGGCACAGATACGCAGTATTTT; CDR3aa: CASSLGTGGQGTDTQYF; j_gene: TRBJ2-3; abundance: .; d_gene: TRBD1; v_gene: TRBV11-3
CDR3nt: TGTGCCAGCTCACCACCGGTCAGGGACGAGCAGTACTTC; CDR3aa: CASSPPVRDEQYF; j_gene: TRBJ2-7; abundance: few; d_gene: .; v_gene: TRBV18
CDR3nt: TGTGCCAGCAGCTTGGGTCAGGGGGCGCGCGGTCAGCCCCAGCATTTT; CDR3aa: CASSLGQGARGQPQHF; j_gene: TRBJ1-5; abundance: .; d_gene: TRBD1; v_gene: TRBV5-6